The 19 T cell receptor beta chains reported below all come from one sample, sequenced in a study of blood T cells in healthy people across ages. Next came a second PCR, run for roughly 6 to 11 cycles, which used a sample-barcoded 5' primer along with a J-beta primer mix. MiXCR, run by TCRdb on the 5' RACE reads, gives a single entry per CDR3 protein. The data show some 750,000 distinct CDR3 sequences, approximately 21% seen once. The sample was blood. These receptors were taken from a man in his 70s in good health.

This chain connects TRBV12-3 or TRBV12-4 to TRBJ1-2, with TRBD1 matching 8 bases. This CDR3 is 14 amino acids long. V trimming: 5 bases; J trimming: 5 bases; junction bases outside the gene matches: 7. As DNA, the CDR3 is TGTGCCAGCAGTCTAGACAGGGGTTGGTATGGCTACACCTTC. As protein: CASSLDRGWYGYTF.

This clonotype came up many times. The J gene is TRBJ2-5, the V gene TRBV12-3 or TRBV12-4, with 7 positions matching TRBD1. Trimming cost V 3 bases and J 6 bases; bases outside gene matches: 10. The CDR3 runs 15 residues. The CDR3 nucleotides are TGTGCCAGCAGTTTGAGACAGGGTAGTATGAAGACCCAGTACTTC. This codes for CASSLRQGSMKTQYF.

For the CDR3, the DNA is TGTGCCAGCAGTCTTGGGGACCCCAATGAGCAGTTCTTC. Amino acids: CASSLGDPNEQFF. This chain joins TRBV28 and TRBJ2-5; D possibly uses TRBD1 or TRBD2 (5 bases each). The DNA end is a closer match to TRBJ2-1, so the J assignment may be wrong. The CDR3 is 13 amino acids. Per the germline V gene, CDR1 is MDHEN and CDR2 is SYDVKM.

To note about this clonotype: This likely comes from a read error, as the CDR3 has no conserved phenylalanine or tryptophan at its end. The rearrangement links TRBV7-8 to TRBJ2-5; tentatively, D is TRBD1 (5 bases). In germline, CDR1 is SGHVS, CDR2 FQNEAQ. The CDR3 is 15 residues long. V lost 0 bases, J lost 4 bases, and 12 bases lay in between. The DNA of the CDR3 is TGTGCCAGCAGCTTAGCTTCAGGGTCGGGAGAGACCCAGTACCTC. As protein: CASSLASGSGETQYL.

V is TRBV7-3 and J is TRBJ2-1; no clear D. With 2 bases removed from V and 3 bases from J, the gap between germline ends came to 11 bases. Germline V gene lookup returns CDR1 SGHTA and CDR2 FQGTGA. This CDR3 region has 15 residues. The CDR3 nucleotides are TGTGCCAGCAGCTTAGGTAGGACCCGCTACAATGAGCAGTTCTTC. Translated, it gives CASSLGRTRYNEQFF.

This clonotype was detected once. V gene TRBV15 combines with J gene TRBJ1-4; 11 bases are a match to TRBD1. V was clipped by 3 bases and J by 7 bases; unmatched bases: 1. CDR1 is LNHNV and CDR2 is YYDKDF in the germline V gene (reference sequence). This CDR3 has 14 residues. The DNA for the CDR3 is TGTGCCACCAGCAGGGACAGGGGGCTTGAAAAACTGTTTTTT. Its translation is CATSRDRGLEKLFF.

The gene calls are TRBV19 and TRBJ1-1; D not resolved. V shed 3 bases and J shed 1 base, with 12 bases lying between them. The CDR3 spans 15 residues. Germline values: CDR1 LNHDA, CDR2 SQIVND (reference sequence). The CDR3, as DNA: TGTGCCAGTAGTATCCCGACAAATAAGAACACTGAAGCTTTCTTT. This sequence encodes CASSIPTNKNTEAFF.

Comments on this clonotype: One end of the junction varies from germline; a read error may be responsible. The rearrangement joins TRBV12-3 or TRBV12-4 to TRBJ2-3, with D perhaps given as TRBD1 or TRBD2 (5 bases each). CDR3 length: 14 amino acids. The CDR3 reads CASILGAGTDAQYF. For the CDR3, the DNA is TGTGCCAGCATACTAGGGGCGGGCACAGATGCGCAGTATTTT.

This clonotype has only a few counts. The chain uses TRBV29-1 and TRBJ2-5; weak D call: TRBD1 (6 bases). CDR3 length equals 9 residues. Germline lookup yields CDR1 SQVTM and CDR2 ANQGSEA. The V end was cut by 3 bases, the J end by 13 bases, with 9 bases between. The CDR3 DNA is TGCAGCGTTGACGAGGACAGGTACTTC. Translated, it gives CSVDEDRYF.

CDR3 bases: TGTGCCAGCAGCTTCACCGGGACAACCCATGGCTACACCTTC. Translating gives CASSFTGTTHGYTF. This chain connects TRBV28 to TRBJ1-2; TRBD1 is a possible D gene (6 bases). This CDR3 has 14 residues. The V end lost 6 bases, the J end lost 6 bases, and 17 bases lay between the germline ends. Germline CDR1 and CDR2: MDHEN and SYDVKM.

The chain has TRBV4-3 and TRBJ2-1, with D hard to call. Trimming removed 3 bases from V and 0 bases from J, with 9 bases in between. Germline CDR1 and CDR2: LGHNA and YSLEER. This CDR3 is built from 15 residues. CDR3 sequence: CASSQSTSSYNEQFF. The CDR3 DNA reads TGCGCCAGCAGCCAGAGTACAAGCTCCTACAATGAGCAGTTCTTC.

This clonotype was picked up a small number of times. The chain joins TRBV6-6 to TRBJ1-1, with 10 positions matching TRBD1. The V and J ends lost 7 bases and 3 bases, in that order; junction bases with no gene match: 11. The germline CDR1 and CDR2 sequences are MNHNY and SVGAGI (reference sequence). The CDR3 contains 16 residues. The CDR3: CASKTDRGNWDTEAFF. The CDR3 DNA is TGTGCCAGCAAGACGGACAGGGGGAATTGGGACACTGAAGCTTTCTTT.

This chain connects TRBV20-1 to TRBJ2-5; 12 nucleotides agree with TRBD2. The ends lost 0 bases at V and 5 bases at J; junction bases unmatched: 4. Germline assignment: CDR1 DFQATT and CDR2 SNEGSKA (reference sequence). The CDR3 sequence is 15 residues long. CDR3 sequence: CSARDRTSGVETQYF. In DNA form, the CDR3 reads TGCAGTGCTAGAGATAGGACTAGCGGGGTGGAGACCCAGTACTTC.

The chain couples TRBV20-1 to TRBJ1-4; tentatively, D is TRBD1 (5 bases). In germline, CDR1 is DFQATT, CDR2 SNEGSKA (reference sequence). The CDR3 is 14 residues long. Trimming removed 3 bases from V and 7 bases from J, with 15 bases in between. CDR3 nucleotides: TGCAGTGCTAGTGTGGCAGGGCAGGGTGAAAAACTGTTTTTT. This translates into CSASVAGQGEKLFF.

The chain is built from TRBV12-3 or TRBV12-4 and TRBJ1-4; D is unclear. The germline V and J ends were trimmed by 6 bases and 8 bases, with 19 bases remaining between them. CDR3 length: 15 amino acids. The CDR3 DNA reads as TGTGCCAGCAGCTACGGACGCCCGGTTAGGGAAAAACTGTTTTTT. The encoded protein is CASSYGRPVREKLFF.

This clonotype has more than one count but fewer than ten. The chain has TRBV6-2 or TRBV6-3 and TRBJ2-7; possibly TRBD1 or TRBD2 for D (6 bases each). CDR3 length equals 13 residues. Looked up from germline, CDR1 is MNHEY and CDR2 is SVGEGT. V was trimmed by 5 bases and J by 0 bases, leaving 8 bases between them. CDR3 residues: CASSGGHSYEQYF. Here the CDR3 DNA reads TGTGCCAGCAGTGGGGGGCACTCCTACGAGCAGTACTTC.

The V gene is TRBV5-5, the J gene TRBJ2-1, with a weak D call TRBD2 (6 bases). Matching the DNA end better, TRBJ2-5 makes the J call doubtful. Germline-derived CDR1 and CDR2 are SGHKS and YYEKEE (reference sequence). The CDR3 is made up of 14 amino acids. CDR3 DNA: TGTGCCAGCAGCTTGTGGATGGAGGGGGAGACCCAGTACTTC. Protein product: CASSLWMEGETQYF.

This clonotype was picked up a small number of times. The chain carries TRBV27 and TRBJ2-3; 10 bases fit TRBD2. CDR3 length: 16 amino acids. CDR1 is MNHEY, CDR2 SMNVEV, per germline (reference sequence). Losses at the gene ends were 2 bases for V and 4 bases for J; bases not matched to a gene: 6. The DNA for the CDR3 is TGTGCCAGCAGTTTACAACGGCTAGCGGGGGCAGATACGCAGTATTTT. It specifies CASSLQRLAGADTQYF.

This clonotype was observed once. Compared with germline, one end of the junction differs, possibly owing to a read error. CDR3 sequence reads: CSASGWDQALYGQYF. The CDR3 DNA is TGCAGTGCTAGCGGGTGGGACCAAGCCCTCTACGGGCAGTACTTC. V usage is TRBV20-1 and J usage is TRBJ2-7; D may correspond to TRBD1 or TRBD2 (5 bases each). The CDR3 has 15 residues. Germline-derived CDR1 and CDR2 are DFQATT and SNEGSKA (reference sequence).